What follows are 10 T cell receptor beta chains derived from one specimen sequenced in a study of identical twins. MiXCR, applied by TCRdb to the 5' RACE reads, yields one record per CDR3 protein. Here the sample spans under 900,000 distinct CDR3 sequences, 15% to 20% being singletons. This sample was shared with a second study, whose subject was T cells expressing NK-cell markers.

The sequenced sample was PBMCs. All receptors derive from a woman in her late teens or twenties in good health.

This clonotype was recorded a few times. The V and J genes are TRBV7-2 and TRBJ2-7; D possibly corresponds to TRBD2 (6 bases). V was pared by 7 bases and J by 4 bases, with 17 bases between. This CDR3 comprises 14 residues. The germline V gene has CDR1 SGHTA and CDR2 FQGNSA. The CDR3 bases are TGTGCCAGCACCCGTGGGGGGTTCGGTTACGAGCAGTACTTC. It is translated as CASTRGGFGYEQYF.

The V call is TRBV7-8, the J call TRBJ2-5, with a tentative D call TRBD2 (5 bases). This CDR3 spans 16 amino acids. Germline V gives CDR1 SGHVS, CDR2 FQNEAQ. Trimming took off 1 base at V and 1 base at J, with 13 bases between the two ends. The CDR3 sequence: CASSLGQRPGQETQYF. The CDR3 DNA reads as TGTGCCAGCAGCTTAGGCCAGCGGCCGGGCCAAGAGACCCAGTACTTC.

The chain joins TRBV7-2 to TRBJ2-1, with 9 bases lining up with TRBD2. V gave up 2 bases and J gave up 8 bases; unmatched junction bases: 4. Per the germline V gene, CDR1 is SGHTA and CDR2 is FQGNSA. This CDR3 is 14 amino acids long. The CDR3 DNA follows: TGTGCCAGCAGCTTAAGCGGGAGGAGTTATGAGCAGTTCTTC. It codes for CASSLSGRSYEQFF.

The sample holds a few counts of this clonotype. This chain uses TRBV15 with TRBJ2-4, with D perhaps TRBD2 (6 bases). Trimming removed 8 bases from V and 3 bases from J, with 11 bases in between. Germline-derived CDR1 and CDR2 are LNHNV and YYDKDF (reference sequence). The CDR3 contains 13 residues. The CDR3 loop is CATEGGGKNIQYF. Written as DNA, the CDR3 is TGTGCCACCGAGGGAGGAGGCAAAAACATTCAGTACTTC.

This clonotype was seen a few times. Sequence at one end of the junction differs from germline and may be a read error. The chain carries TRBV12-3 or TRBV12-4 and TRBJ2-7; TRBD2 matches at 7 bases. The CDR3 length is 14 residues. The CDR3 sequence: CASRSLTSSHEQYF. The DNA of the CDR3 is TGTGCCAGCAGATCCCTGACTAGCTCCCACGAGCAGTACTTC.

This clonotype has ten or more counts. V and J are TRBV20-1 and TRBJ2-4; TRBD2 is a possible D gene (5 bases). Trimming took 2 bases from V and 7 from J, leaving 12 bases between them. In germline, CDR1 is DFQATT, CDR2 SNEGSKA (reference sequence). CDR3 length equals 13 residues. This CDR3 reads CSARSGVSNIQYF. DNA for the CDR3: TGCAGTGCTAGATCCGGGGTCTCGAACATTCAGTACTTC.

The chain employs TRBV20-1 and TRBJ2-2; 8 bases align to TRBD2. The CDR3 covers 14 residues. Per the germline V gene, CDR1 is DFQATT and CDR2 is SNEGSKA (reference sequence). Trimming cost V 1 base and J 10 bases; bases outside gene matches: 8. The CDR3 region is CSARARGGREELFF. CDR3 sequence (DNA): TGCAGTGCTAGAGCTCGGGGGGGCCGGGAGGAGCTGTTTTTT.

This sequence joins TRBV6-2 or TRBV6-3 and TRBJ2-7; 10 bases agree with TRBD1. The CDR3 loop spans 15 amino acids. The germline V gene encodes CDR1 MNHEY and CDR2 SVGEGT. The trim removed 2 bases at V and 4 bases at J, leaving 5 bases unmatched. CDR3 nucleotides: TGTGCCAGCAGTTACCTCGGGACAGGGGCTTACGAGCAGTACTTC. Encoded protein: CASSYLGTGAYEQYF.

In DNA form, the CDR3 reads TGTGCCACCAGCAGAGATAAATTACAGGGGGCCTCCTACAATGAGCAGTTCTTC. This gives the protein CATSRDKLQGASYNEQFF. The chain recombines TRBV15 with TRBJ2-1; 9 bases fit TRBD1. CDR1 LNHNV and CDR2 YYDKDF come from the germline V gene (reference sequence). This CDR3 has 18 amino acids. The V and J ends lost 0 bases and 0 bases, in that order; junction bases with no gene match: 6.

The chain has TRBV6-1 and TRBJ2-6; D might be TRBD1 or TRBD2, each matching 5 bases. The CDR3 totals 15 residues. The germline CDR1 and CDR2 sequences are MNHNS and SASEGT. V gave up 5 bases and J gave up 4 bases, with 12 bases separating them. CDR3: CASSLGAAGANVLTF. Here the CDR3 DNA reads TGTGCCAGCAGTCTCGGGGCGGCAGGGGCCAACGTCCTGACTTTC.